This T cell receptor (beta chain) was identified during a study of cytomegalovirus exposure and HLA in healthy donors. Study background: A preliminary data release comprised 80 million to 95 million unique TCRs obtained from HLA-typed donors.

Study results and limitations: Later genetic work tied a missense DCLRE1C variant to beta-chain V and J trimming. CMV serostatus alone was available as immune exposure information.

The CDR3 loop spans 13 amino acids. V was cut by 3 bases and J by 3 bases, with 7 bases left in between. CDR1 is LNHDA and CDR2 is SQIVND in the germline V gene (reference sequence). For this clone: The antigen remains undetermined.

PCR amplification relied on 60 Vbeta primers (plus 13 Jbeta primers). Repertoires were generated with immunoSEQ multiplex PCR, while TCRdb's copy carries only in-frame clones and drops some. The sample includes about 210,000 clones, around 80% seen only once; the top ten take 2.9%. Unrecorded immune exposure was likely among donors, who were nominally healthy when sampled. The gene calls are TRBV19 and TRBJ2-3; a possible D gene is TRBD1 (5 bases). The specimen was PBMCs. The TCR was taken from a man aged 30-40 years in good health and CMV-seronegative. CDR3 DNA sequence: TGTGCCAGTAGTATGGCAGGGACAGATACGCAGTATTTT. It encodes CASSMAGTDTQYF.